This TCR beta chain stems from a study of neurological immune-mediated disorders. CDR3 length equals 12 residues. V lost 3 bases and J lost 2, with 4 bases in between. This clonotype was detected many times. The method for making cDNA was 5'RACE, and it used 10-nucleotide random UMIs. TCRdb ran MiXCR on the 5' RACE reads and lists one entry per CDR3 protein. The data show over 65,000 distinct CDR3 sequences, about 9% seen once. Material: PBMCs. This chain links TRBV12-3 or TRBV12-4 with TRBJ1-1; no clear D gene. The sequence came from a man between 45 and 60 years old in good health. The CDR3 region has the DNA TGTGCCAGCAGTTTCACAAACACTGAAGCTTTCTTT. This gives the protein CASSFTNTEAFF.